One and the same sample provided the 14 T cell receptor beta chains below, sequenced in a study of regulatory T cells in long-lasting Graves disease. Regarding time point: newly diagnosed GD, antithyroid drugs for less than 3 months. Preparation of the TCR library used RNA extracted from PBMCs. According to the study, TCR beta libraries were built with iRepertoire HTBI primers and CDR3-region Arm-PCR. MiXCR, applied by TCRdb to the multiplex PCR reads, yields one record per CDR3 protein. The table lists under 400,000 distinct CDR3 sequences, approximately 15% of them singletons, with just under 30% in the top ten. This sample was shared with a second study, whose subject was T cells in Graves' hyperthyroidism and ophthalmopathy.

The material sequenced was peripheral blood mononuclear cells (PBMCs), taken at new diagnosis, from a patient treated with antithyroid drugs. All receptors come from a man aged 40-49 years with Graves disease.

This clonotype was recorded a few times. It may be a read error: a sequence one base away is much more abundant. The chain links TRBV7-3 to TRBJ2-1; maybe TRBD1 (6 bases). Germline CDR1 and CDR2: SGHTA and FQGTGA. Trimming shortened V by 5 bases and J by 6 bases, and 17 bases separated the two germline ends. CDR3 size: 15 residues. CDR3 loop: CASSLQQGMVNEQFF. The DNA of the CDR3 is TGTGCCAGCAGCCTTCAACAGGGCATGGTCAATGAGCAGTTCTTC.

This clonotype was seen at least ten times. The gene calls are TRBV24-1 and TRBJ2-1, with 8 nucleotides matching TRBD1. Germline CDR1 is KGHDR and CDR2 is SFDVKD. The CDR3 contains 16 residues. Trimming removed 3 bases from V and 5 bases from J; junction bases left unmatched: 8. The chain's CDR3 is CATSDPAGGYDNEQFF. For the CDR3, the DNA is TGTGCCACCAGTGATCCCGCAGGGGGCTACGACAATGAGCAGTTCTTC.

This clonotype was seen ten or more times. This chain joins TRBV28 and TRBJ2-1, with D tentatively TRBD2 (7 bases). This CDR3 comprises 20 residues. Germline CDR1 and CDR2: MDHEN and SYDVKM. V lost 6 bases and J lost 0, with 27 bases in between. The CDR3 protein is CASSPIRGSGGKSSYNEQFF. The CDR3 DNA follows: TGTGCCAGCAGCCCTATTCGGGGGTCGGGGGGCAAGAGCTCCTACAATGAGCAGTTCTTC. The full variable domain, rest sourced from reference TRBV28 and TRBJ2-1, is DVKVTQSSRYLVKRTGEKVFLECVQDMDHENMFWYRQDPGLGLRLIYFSYDVKMKEKGDIPEGYSVSREKKERFSLILESASTNQTSMYLCASSPIRGSGGKSSYNEQFFGPGTRLTVL.

This clonotype was picked up one time. The chain joins TRBV12-5 to TRBJ1-2; D might be TRBD1 (6 bases). From germline, CDR1 is LGHNT and CDR2 FRNRAP. The CDR3 has 16 residues. V was pared by 1 base and J by 4 bases, with 16 bases between. The CDR3: CASGLDYRDPSYGYTF. The DNA of the CDR3 is TGTGCTAGTGGTTTGGACTACAGGGACCCCTCCTATGGCTACACCTTC.

The rearrangement uses TRBV4-3 and TRBJ2-2, with D maybe TRBD1 (5 bases). Germline loops: CDR1 LGHNA, CDR2 YSLEER. The CDR3 runs 15 residues. Trimming removed 4 bases at V and 6 bases at J, with 15 bases between. The CDR3, as DNA: TGCGCCAGCAGCCCAAAGAGCAGGGTACCCGGGGAGCTGTTTTTT. It specifies CASSPKSRVPGELFF.

This clonotype was counted many times. This rearrangement joins TRBV5-6 to TRBJ2-4; D remains unclear. The V and J ends lost 2 bases and 0 bases respectively, with 12 bases between them. CDR3 length: 16 residues. Germline V lookup: CDR1 SGHDT, CDR2 YYEEEE. CDR3 bases: TGTGCCAGCAGCTTCCTGGAAAGCGAAGCCAAAAACATTCAGTACTTC. Its protein product is CASSFLESEAKNIQYF.

The chain employs TRBV7-9 and TRBJ2-7; TRBD1 matches at 7 bases. This CDR3 has 13 amino acids. CDR1 and CDR2 (germline): SEHNR, FQNEAQ (reference sequence). Trimming cost V 3 bases and J 3 bases; bases outside gene matches: 2. As DNA, the CDR3 is TGTGCCAGCAGCTTTGGGACAGACTACGAGCAGTACTTC. It codes for CASSFGTDYEQYF.

This clonotype was recorded at least ten times. The chain links TRBV18 to TRBJ2-7; D uncertain. Per germline, CDR1 KGHSH and CDR2 LQKENI. The CDR3 extends over 14 amino acids. Trimming took off 0 bases at V and 3 bases at J, with 9 bases between the two ends. CDR3 bases: TGTGCCAGCTCACCACCGATCCGAAACTACGAGCAGTACTTC. Its translation is CASSPPIRNYEQYF.

The count of this clonotype is one. The chain uses TRBV7-9 and TRBJ2-3, with TRBD2 matching over 10 bases. Germline CDR1 and CDR2: SEHNR and FQNEAQ (reference sequence). Trimming took 7 bases from V and 5 from J; bases not matched to a gene: 9. The CDR3 spans 15 residues. The CDR3: CASTSSGGLGDTQYF. The DNA for the CDR3 is TGTGCCAGCACTAGTAGCGGGGGGCTGGGAGATACGCAGTATTTT.

This clonotype came up a few times. The gene calls are TRBV7-8 and TRBJ2-7; no clear D. V lost 8 bases, J lost 4 bases, and 12 bases lay in between. Germline lookup yields CDR1 SGHVS and CDR2 FQNEAQ. The CDR3 runs 12 residues. The CDR3 loop reads CASGPALYEQYF. In DNA, the CDR3 is TGTGCCAGCGGACCGGCCTTATACGAGCAGTACTTC.

Ten or more counts support this clonotype. The chain is built from TRBV3-1 and TRBJ2-1, with TRBD2 identical over 14 bases. The V and J ends lost 1 base and 10 bases, in that order; junction bases with no gene match: 9. Germline V CDR1 and CDR2: LGHDT, YNNKEL (reference sequence). This CDR3 contains 17 residues. The CDR3 DNA sequence: TGTGCCAGCAGCCAAGGGGCCGGACTAGCGGGGGGTCACGAGCAGTTCTTC. Translation: CASSQGAGLAGGHEQFF.

This clonotype came up many times. The V call is TRBV5-1, the J call TRBJ2-2; D is possibly TRBD1 (6 bases). Looked up from germline, CDR1 is SGHRS and CDR2 is YFSETQ. Trimming left V 6 bases short and J 5 bases short, with 17 bases between. This CDR3 contains 15 residues. The CDR3 here is CASKAPGGETGELFF. CDR3 in DNA: TGCGCCAGCAAAGCACCTGGGGGCGAGACCGGGGAGCTGTTTTTT.

This clonotype was detected many times. The V gene is TRBV5-1, the J gene TRBJ1-1; weak D call: TRBD1 (6 bases). This CDR3 has 15 amino acids. Germline CDR1 is SGHRS and CDR2 is YFSETQ. The V end lost 4 bases, the J end lost 1 base, and 14 bases lay between the germline ends. Here the CDR3 DNA reads TGCGCCAGCAGCCATCTGGACAGTAAGAACACTGAAGCTTTCTTT. Translating gives CASSHLDSKNTEAFF.

This clonotype was detected many times. The J gene is TRBJ2-1, the V gene TRBV6-1; 8 nucleotides align to TRBD2. The junction had 7 bases not matched to a gene; V was cut back by 6 bases and J by 3 bases. This CDR3 has 15 residues. CDR1 and CDR2 (germline): MNHNS, SASEGT. The CDR3: CASSPSGGNYNEQFF. Written as DNA, the CDR3 is TGTGCCAGCAGCCCCAGCGGGGGCAACTACAATGAGCAGTTCTTC.